These T cell receptor beta chains were read from a single sample in a study of radiotherapy plus CTLA-4 blockade in lung cancer. Produced via immunoSEQ multiplex PCR; TCRdb's table is partial and in-frame only. The repertoire includes around 85,000 clones, about 90% of them detected once, and just over 2% sits in the top ten. This specimen consisted of peripheral blood, obtained from a patient treated with radiotherapy plus ipilimumab. These receptors all stem from a human donor with non-small cell lung cancer who had a partial response to radiotherapy plus ipilimumab. CDR3s include the opening cysteine and the closing phenylalanine or tryptophan. D genes are given only for firm matches. Rows give clone size only sometimes, using once, few, many, or a class for an expanded clone.

v_call	clone_size	d_call	j_call	cdr3_aa	cdr3_nt
TRBV18	NA	TRBD1	TRBJ1-2	CASSPGQGNGYTF	TGTGCCAGCTCACCGGGACAGGGGAACGGCTACACCTTC
TRBV30	NA	NA	TRBJ1-2	CAWSVTGGNGYTF	TGTGCCTGGAGTGTAACTGGGGGGAATGGCTACACCTTC
TRBV5-6	NA	NA	TRBJ2-2	CASSSPGTPGELFF	TGTGCCAGCAGCTCCCCCGGGACACCCGGGGAGCTGTTTTTT
TRBV28	NA	NA	TRBJ2-7	CASRRGQAYEQYF	TGTGCCAGCAGAAGAGGACAAGCCTACGAGCAGTACTTC
TRBV27	NA	TRBD2	TRBJ2-5	CASSLTSGSTQTQYF	TGTGCCAGCAGCCTGACTAGCGGGAGTACCCAGACCCAGTACTTC
TRBV6-1	NA	TRBD1	TRBJ2-4	CASNEGQGKNIQYF	TGTGCCAGCAATGAGGGACAGGGCAAAAACATTCAGTACTTC
TRBV6-1	NA	NA	TRBJ1-5	CASSGAGLGPQHF	TGTGCCAGCAGTGGGGCCGGCCTGGGGCCCCAGCATTTT
TRBV27	NA	TRBD1	TRBJ1-1	CASRITGGLPNTEAFF	TGTGCCAGCAGGATAACAGGGGGATTACCGAACACTGAAGCTTTCTTT
TRBV29-1	few	NA	TRBJ2-2	CSVEGQNQEELFF	TGCAGCGTTGAAGGGCAAAACCAGGAGGAGCTGTTTTTT
TRBV10-3	few	TRBD2	TRBJ2-5	CAISPGAGGKETQYF	TGTGCCATCAGCCCAGGGGCGGGAGGGAAAGAGACCCAGTACTTC
TRBV6-5	NA	NA	TRBJ1-1	CASSLTERPNTEAFF	TGTGCCAGCAGTTTGACAGAGAGACCTAACACTGAAGCTTTCTTT
TRBV4-2	NA	NA	TRBJ1-2	CASSQAGNLGGYGYTF	TGTGCCAGCAGCCAAGCCGGAAATCTAGGTGGCTATGGCTACACCTTC
TRBV18	NA	TRBD1	TRBJ2-6	CASSRDLNRGLGANVLTF	TGTGCCAGCTCACGCGATTTGAACAGGGGGCTCGGGGCCAACGTCCTGACTTTC
TRBV27	NA	NA	TRBJ2-7	CASSLYRGSEQYF	TGTGCCAGCAGTTTATATAGGGGCAGCGAGCAGTACTTC
TRBV19	NA	NA	TRBJ2-4	CASSPDWSRAGNIQYF	TGTGCCAGTTCCCCGGACTGGTCCCGTGCGGGAAACATTCAGTACTTC
TRBV28	NA	NA	TRBJ2-1	CASSSWSPTSYNEQFF	TGTGCCAGCAGTTCTTGGAGCCCTACATCCTACAATGAGCAGTTCTTC
TRBV6-5	NA	NA	TRBJ1-4	CASSRDRLAEKLFF	TGTGCCAGCAGCCGTGACAGGTTGGCTGAAAAACTGTTTTTT
TRBV27	NA	NA	TRBJ1-4	CATRAGEGNEKLFF	TGTGCCACCCGAGCGGGGGAGGGAAATGAAAAACTGTTTTTT
TRBV27	NA	TRBD1	TRBJ1-4	CASSLRPGGLELFF	TGTGCCAGCAGTTTACGGCCAGGGGGGTTAGAACTGTTTTTT
TRBV6-1	NA	NA	TRBJ2-2	CASSRDPHTGELFF	TGTGCCAGCAGTCGGGATCCCCACACCGGGGAGCTGTTTTTT
TRBV5-4	NA	NA	TRBJ2-3	CASSPTPSVTQYF	TGTGCCAGCAGCCCCACCCCGAGCGTTACGCAGTATTTT
TRBV5-4	NA	TRBD2	TRBJ2-5	CASSSGLAGQETQYF	TGTGCCAGCAGCTCGGGCCTAGCGGGGCAAGAGACCCAGTACTTC
TRBV6-4	NA	TRBD1	TRBJ2-5	CASSPGTGEGETQYF	TGTGCCAGCAGCCCTGGGACAGGGGAGGGAGAGACCCAGTACTTC
TRBV5-6	NA	NA	TRBJ1-2	CASTEGGRYGYTF	TGTGCCAGCACCGAGGGGGGGAGGTATGGCTACACCTTC
TRBV28	NA	NA	TRBJ2-7	CASSLKSGEAYEQYF	TGTGCCAGCAGCCTTAAGTCGGGAGAGGCCTACGAGCAGTACTTC
TRBV2	NA	NA	TRBJ1-5	CASSEAGPGGPQHF	TGTGCCAGCAGTGAAGCGGGACCGGGGGGGCCCCAGCATTTT
TRBV6-1	NA	NA	TRBJ2-5	CASRKPGLSPQYF	TGTGCCAGCAGAAAGCCGGGGTTAAGTCCCCAGTACTTC
TRBV9	NA	NA	TRBJ2-5	CASSVVSRAETQYF	TGTGCCAGCAGCGTAGTGTCGCGGGCGGAGACCCAGTACTTC
TRBV29-1	once	NA	TRBJ2-7	CSVGGEKASYEQYF	TGCAGCGTTGGAGGCGAGAAAGCTTCCTACGAGCAGTACTTC
TRBV5-1	NA	TRBD2	TRBJ2-5	CASSLGASGTGKETQYF	TGCGCCAGCAGCTTGGGAGCTAGCGGGACCGGTAAAGAGACCCAGTACTTC
TRBV27	NA	NA	TRBJ2-3	CASSLGGPDTQYF	TGTGCCAGCAGTTTAGGAGGACCAGATACGCAGTATTTT
TRBV28	NA	TRBD1	TRBJ2-2	CASSGTGVVRPLITGELFF	TGTGCCAGCAGCGGCACAGGGGTGGTTCGCCCTTTAATCACCGGGGAGCTGTTTTTT
TRBV19	NA	NA	TRBJ1-1	CASSMVAGPGNTEAFF	TGTGCCAGTAGTATGGTGGCGGGACCGGGGAACACTGAAGCTTTCTTT
TRBV2	NA	TRBD1	TRBJ1-5	CASTNTKDRSQPQHF	TGTGCCAGCACCAATACTAAGGACAGGAGTCAGCCCCAGCATTTT
TRBV28	NA	TRBD2	TRBJ2-5	CASSPGGMETQYF	TGTGCCAGCAGTCCCGGGGGGATGGAGACCCAGTACTTC
TRBV29-1	NA	TRBD1	TRBJ2-7	CSVGTGRDEQYF	TGCAGCGTTGGGACAGGTCGTGACGAGCAGTACTTC
TRBV6-1	NA	NA	TRBJ1-2	CASSQGLRYGYTF	TGTGCCAGCAGCCAGGGGCTGCGCTATGGCTACACCTTC
TRBV4-2	NA	NA	TRBJ2-7	CASSIGGATGKYEQYF	TGTGCCAGCAGCATCGGAGGGGCGACAGGGAAATACGAGCAGTACTTC
TRBV29-1	once	NA	TRBJ1-4	CSVREVSTNEKLFF	TGCAGCGTGAGGGAAGTGTCAACTAATGAAAAACTGTTTTTT
TRBV6-5	NA	NA	TRBJ2-3	CASSYPIPGDTQYF	TGTGCCAGCAGTTACCCGATCCCGGGAGATACGCAGTATTTT
TRBV18	NA	NA	TRBJ1-6	CASSPLGDTPLHF	TGTGCCAGCTCACCATTGGGGGACACACCCCTCCACTTT